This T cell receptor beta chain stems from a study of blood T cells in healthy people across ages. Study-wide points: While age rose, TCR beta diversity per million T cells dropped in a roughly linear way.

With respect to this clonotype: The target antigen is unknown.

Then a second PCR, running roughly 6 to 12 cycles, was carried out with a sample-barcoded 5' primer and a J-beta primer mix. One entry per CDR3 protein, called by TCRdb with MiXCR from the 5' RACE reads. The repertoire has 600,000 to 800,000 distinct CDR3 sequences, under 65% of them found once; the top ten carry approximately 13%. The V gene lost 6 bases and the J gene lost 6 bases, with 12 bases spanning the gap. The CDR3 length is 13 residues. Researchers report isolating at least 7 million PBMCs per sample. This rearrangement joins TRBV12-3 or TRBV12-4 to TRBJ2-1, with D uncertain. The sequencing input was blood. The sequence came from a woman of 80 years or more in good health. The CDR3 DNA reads TGTGCCAGCAGAAAAGGCCCGATCAATGAGCAGTTCTTC. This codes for CASRKGPINEQFF.